This T cell receptor (beta chain) was identified in a study of beta chain features in type 1 diabetes. About the study: Age, gender, cell numbers and subset yield matched between patients and controls.

CDR1 is SGDLS and CDR2 is YYNGEE in the germline V gene. Trimming shortened V by 0 bases and J by 6 bases, and 10 bases separated the two germline ends. The CDR3 runs 14 residues. Isolated RNA was reverse transcribed in full, so expressed TCRB transcripts were sequenced. Sequencing was performed with immunoSEQ multiplex PCR; in TCRdb, only in-frame clones are kept and a portion is missing. The repertoire holds about 470,000 clones, with roughly 30% as singletons. Sequences were obtained from naive CD4+ T cells from blood. V and J are TRBV9 and TRBJ2-1, with D uncertain. This TCR came from a young man in good health. CDR3 in amino acids: CASSVGTPGNEQFF. The CDR3 nucleotides read TGTGCCAGCAGCGTAGGGACCCCTGGCAATGAGCAGTTCTTC.